This T cell receptor (beta chain) is drawn from a study of identical twins. V was clipped by 2 bases and J by 1 base, with 10 bases between them. CDR1 and CDR2 (germline): MNHEY, SVGEGT. This CDR3 is 15 amino acids long. This clonotype was seen at least ten times. cDNA molecules carried unique molecular identifiers, and template switching added a universal primer site. MiXCR was run by TCRdb on the 5' RACE reads, yielding one entry per CDR3 protein. This sample yields 500,000 to 650,000 distinct CDR3 sequences, of which about 7.1% are seen a single time; over 1.5% belongs to the top ten. This same sample was also taken into another study, of yellow fever vaccine responses in identical twins.

The genes are TRBV6-2 or TRBV6-3 and TRBJ2-3; D is unclear. This receptor was taken from a woman aged 18-29 years in good health. Sequencing input: PBMCs. In DNA, the CDR3 is TGTGCCAGCAGTTACGGTCTCCCCGGCACAGATACGCAGTATTTT. Its translation: CASSYGLPGTDTQYF.